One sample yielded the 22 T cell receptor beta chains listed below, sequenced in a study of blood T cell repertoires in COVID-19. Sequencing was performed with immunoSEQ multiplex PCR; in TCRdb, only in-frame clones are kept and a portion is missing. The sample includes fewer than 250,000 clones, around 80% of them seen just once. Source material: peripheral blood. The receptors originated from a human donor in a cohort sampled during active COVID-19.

The CDR3 loop reads CASSQRTDQETQYF. CDR3 DNA: TGCGCCAGCAGCCAAAGGACAGACCAAGAGACCCAGTACTTC. This sequence joins TRBV4-1 and TRBJ2-5; a possible D gene is TRBD1 (6 bases). Looked up from germline, CDR1 is MGHRA and CDR2 is YSYEKL. V lost 2 bases to trimming and J lost 0 bases, with 7 bases between them. This CDR3 is 14 amino acids long.

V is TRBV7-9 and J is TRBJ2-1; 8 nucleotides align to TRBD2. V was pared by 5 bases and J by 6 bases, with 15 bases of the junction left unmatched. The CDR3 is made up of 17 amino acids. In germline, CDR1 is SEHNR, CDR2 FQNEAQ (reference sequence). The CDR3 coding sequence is TGTGCCAGCAGCCCCCTGCTGAGCGGGAGTATCTTCAATGAGCAGTTCTTC. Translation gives CASSPLLSGSIFNEQFF.

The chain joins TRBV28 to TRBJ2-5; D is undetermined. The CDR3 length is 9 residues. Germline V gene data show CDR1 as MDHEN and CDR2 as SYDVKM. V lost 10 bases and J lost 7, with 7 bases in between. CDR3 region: CAIPGTQYF. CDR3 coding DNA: TGTGCCATCCCGGGGACCCAGTACTTC.

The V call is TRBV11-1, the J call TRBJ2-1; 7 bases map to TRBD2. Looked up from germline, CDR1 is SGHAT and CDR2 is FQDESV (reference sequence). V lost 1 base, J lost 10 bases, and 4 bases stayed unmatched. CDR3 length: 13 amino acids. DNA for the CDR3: TGTGCCAGCAGCTTAGTGGCGGGGGACGAGCAGTTCTTC. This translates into CASSLVAGDEQFF. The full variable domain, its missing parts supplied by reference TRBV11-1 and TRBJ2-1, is EAEVAQSPRYKITEKSQAVAFWCDPISGHATLYWYRQILGQGPELLVQFQDESVVDDSQLPKDRFSAERLKGVDSTLKIQPAELGDSAMYLCASSLVAGDEQFFGPGTRLTVL.

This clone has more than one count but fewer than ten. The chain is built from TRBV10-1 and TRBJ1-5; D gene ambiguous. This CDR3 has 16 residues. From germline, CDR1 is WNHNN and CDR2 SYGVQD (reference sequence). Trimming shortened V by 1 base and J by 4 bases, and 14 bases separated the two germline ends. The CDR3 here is CASSEYPAGGNQPQHF. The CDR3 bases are TGCGCCAGCAGTGAGTACCCGGCAGGCGGGAATCAGCCCCAGCATTTT.

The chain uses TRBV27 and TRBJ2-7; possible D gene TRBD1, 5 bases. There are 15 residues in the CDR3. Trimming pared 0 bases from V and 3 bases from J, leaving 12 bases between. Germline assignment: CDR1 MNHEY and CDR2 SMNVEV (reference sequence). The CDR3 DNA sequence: TGTGCCAGCAGTTTATCGTGGCAGGGAAGCTACGAGCAGTACTTC. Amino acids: CASSLSWQGSYEQYF.

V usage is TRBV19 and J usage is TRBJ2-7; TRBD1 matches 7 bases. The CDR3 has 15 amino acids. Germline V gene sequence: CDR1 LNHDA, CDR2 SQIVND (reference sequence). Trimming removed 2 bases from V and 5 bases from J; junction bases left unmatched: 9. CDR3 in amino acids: CASSITPRGSHEQYF. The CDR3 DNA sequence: TGTGCCAGTAGTATAACCCCCAGGGGGTCCCACGAGCAGTACTTC.

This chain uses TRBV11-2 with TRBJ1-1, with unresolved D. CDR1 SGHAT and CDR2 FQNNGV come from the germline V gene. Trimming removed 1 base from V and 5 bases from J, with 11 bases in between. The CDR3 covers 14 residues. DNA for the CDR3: TGTGCCAGCAGCTTAGTCCTAATTTCGACTGAAGCTTTCTTT. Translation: CASSLVLISTEAFF.

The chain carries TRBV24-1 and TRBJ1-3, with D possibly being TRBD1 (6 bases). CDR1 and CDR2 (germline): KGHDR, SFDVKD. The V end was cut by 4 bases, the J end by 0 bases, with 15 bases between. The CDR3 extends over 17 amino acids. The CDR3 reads CATSDKTGISSGNTIYF. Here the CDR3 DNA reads TGTGCCACCAGTGACAAGACAGGAATCAGCTCTGGAAACACCATATATTTT.

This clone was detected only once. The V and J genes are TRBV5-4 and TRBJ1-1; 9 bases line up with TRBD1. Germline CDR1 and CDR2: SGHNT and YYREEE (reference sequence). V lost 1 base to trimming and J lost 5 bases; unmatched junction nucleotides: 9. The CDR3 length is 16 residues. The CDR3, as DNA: TGTGCCAGCAGCTTGCCGGGACAGGGTAAGGAGACTGAAGCTTTCTTT. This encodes CASSLPGQGKETEAFF.

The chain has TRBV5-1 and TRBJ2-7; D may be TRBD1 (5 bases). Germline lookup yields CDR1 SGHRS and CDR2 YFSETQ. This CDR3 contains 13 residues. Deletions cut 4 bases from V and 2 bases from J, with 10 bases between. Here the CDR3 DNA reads TGCGCCAGCAGCGGGAAGGGGACCTACGAGCAGTACTTC. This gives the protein CASSGKGTYEQYF.

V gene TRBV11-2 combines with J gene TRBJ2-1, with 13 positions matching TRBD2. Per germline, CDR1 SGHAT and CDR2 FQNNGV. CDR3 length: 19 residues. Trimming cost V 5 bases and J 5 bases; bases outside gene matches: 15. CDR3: CASSEFPLLLAGGNNEQFF. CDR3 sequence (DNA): TGTGCCAGCAGCGAGTTTCCCCTCCTACTAGCGGGGGGGAACAATGAGCAGTTCTTC.

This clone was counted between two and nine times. Written as DNA, the CDR3 is TGTGCCAGCAGCCATTTGGGGGGGAATCAGCCCCAGCATTTT. As protein: CASSHLGGNQPQHF. J is TRBJ1-5 and V is TRBV3-1 (or the pseudogene TRBV3-2); a possible D gene is TRBD1 (5 bases). The CDR3 is 14 amino acids. V dropped 3 bases and J dropped 4 bases, with 10 bases sitting between them. Germline V CDR1 and CDR2: LGHDT, YNNKEL (reference sequence).

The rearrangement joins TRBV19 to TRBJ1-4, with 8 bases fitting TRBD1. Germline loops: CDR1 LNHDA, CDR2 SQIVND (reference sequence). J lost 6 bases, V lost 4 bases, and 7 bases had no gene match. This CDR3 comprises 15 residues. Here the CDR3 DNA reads TGTGCCAGTAGTAACGGACAGGGAGGGGATGAAAAACTGTTTTTT. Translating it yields CASSNGQGGDEKLFF.

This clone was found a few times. CDR3: CASGLLPGQPQHF. The CDR3 nucleotides are TGTGCTAGTGGTTTGCTCCCCGGTCAGCCCCAGCATTTT. The rearrangement uses TRBV12-5 and TRBJ1-5; D is uncertain. The germline V gene encodes CDR1 LGHNT and CDR2 FRNRAP. The length of the CDR3 is 13 residues. Trimming left V 2 bases short and J 6 bases short, with 8 bases between.

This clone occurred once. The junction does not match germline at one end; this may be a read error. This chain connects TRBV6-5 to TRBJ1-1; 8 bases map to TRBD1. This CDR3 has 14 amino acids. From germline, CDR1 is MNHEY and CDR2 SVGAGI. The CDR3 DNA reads TGTGCCAGCAGCTACTCTGGACAGGGAATTGAAGCTTTCTTT. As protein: CASSYSGQGIEAFF.

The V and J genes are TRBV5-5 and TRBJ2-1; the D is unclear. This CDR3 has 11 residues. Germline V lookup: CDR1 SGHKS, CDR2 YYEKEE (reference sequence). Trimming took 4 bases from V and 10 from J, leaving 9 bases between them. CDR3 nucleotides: TGTGCCAGCAGCGTAACGAGGGAGCAGTTCTTC. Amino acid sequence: CASSVTREQFF. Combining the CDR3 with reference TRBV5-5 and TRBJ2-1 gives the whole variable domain DAGVTQSPTHLIKTRGQQVTLRCSPISGHKSVSWYQQVLGQGPQFIFQYYEKEERGRGNFPDRFSARQFPNYSSELNVNALLLGDSALYLCASSVTREQFFGPGTRLTVL.

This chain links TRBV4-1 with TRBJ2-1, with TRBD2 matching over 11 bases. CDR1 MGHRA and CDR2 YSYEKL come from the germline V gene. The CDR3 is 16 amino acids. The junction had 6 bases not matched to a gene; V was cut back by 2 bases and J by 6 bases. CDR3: CASSQRSSGRGNEQFF. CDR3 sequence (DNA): TGCGCCAGCAGCCAACGAAGTAGCGGGAGGGGCAATGAGCAGTTCTTC.

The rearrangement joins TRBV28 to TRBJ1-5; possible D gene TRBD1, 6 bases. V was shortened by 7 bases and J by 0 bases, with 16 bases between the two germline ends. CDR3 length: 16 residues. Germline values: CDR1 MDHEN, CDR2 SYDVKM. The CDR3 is CASTSRGYGSNQPQHF. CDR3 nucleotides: TGTGCCAGCACCTCTAGGGGGTACGGTAGCAATCAGCCCCAGCATTTT.

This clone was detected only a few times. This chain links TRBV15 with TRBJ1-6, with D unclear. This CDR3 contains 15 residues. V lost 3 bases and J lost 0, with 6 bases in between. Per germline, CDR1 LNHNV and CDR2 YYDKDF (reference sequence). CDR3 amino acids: CATSSLRSYNSPLHF. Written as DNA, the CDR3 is TGTGCCACCAGCAGCCTACGCTCCTATAATTCACCCCTCCACTTT. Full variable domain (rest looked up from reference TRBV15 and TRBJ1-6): DAMVIQNPRYQVTQFGKPVTLSCSQTLNHNVMYWYQQKSSQAPKLLFHYYDKDFNNEADTPDNFQSRRPNTSFCFLDIRSPGLGDTAMYLCATSSLRSYNSPLHFGNGTRLTVT.

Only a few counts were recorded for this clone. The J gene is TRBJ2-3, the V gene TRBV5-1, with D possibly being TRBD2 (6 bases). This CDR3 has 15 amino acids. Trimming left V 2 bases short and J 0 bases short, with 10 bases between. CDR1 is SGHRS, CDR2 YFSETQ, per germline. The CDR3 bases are TGCGCCAGCAGCTTAGGGACTTTTAGCACAGATACGCAGTATTTT. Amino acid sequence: CASSLGTFSTDTQYF.

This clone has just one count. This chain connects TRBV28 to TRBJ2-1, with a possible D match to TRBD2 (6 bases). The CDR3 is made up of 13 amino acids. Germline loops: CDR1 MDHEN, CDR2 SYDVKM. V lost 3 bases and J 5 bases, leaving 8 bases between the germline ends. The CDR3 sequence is CASSLWGDNEQFF. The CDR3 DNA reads TGTGCCAGCAGTTTGTGGGGGGACAATGAGCAGTTCTTC.